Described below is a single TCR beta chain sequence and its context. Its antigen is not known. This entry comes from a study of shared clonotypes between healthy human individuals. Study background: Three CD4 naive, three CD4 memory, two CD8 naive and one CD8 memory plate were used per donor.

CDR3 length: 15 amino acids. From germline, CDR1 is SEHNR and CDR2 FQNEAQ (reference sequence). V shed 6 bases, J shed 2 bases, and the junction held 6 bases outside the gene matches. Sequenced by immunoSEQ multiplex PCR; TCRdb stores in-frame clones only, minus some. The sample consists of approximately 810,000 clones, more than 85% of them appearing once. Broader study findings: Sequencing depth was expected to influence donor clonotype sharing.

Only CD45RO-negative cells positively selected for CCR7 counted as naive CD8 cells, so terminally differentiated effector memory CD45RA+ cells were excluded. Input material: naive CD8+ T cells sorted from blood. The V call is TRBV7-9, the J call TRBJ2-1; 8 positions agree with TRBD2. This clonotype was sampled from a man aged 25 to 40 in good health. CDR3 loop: CASSYKREPYNEQFF. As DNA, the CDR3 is TGTGCCAGCAGTTATAAGCGGGAGCCCTACAATGAGCAGTTCTTC.